This record covers a single T cell receptor (beta chain). Its antigen is not identified. The record originates from a study of T cell responses to AZD1222 COVID-19 vaccine. General study results and limits: Donors, mostly white British, included more females; clonal diversity was possibly underestimated. Recipients of two AZD1222 doses showed rising Spike-specific TCR breadth and depth. All repertoire sampling was performed exclusively after the peak T cell response.

Both about-4-week and about-12-week second-dose recipients were combined. The protocol was immunoSEQ multiplex PCR, while the TCRdb copy is restricted to in-frame clones and leaves out a portion. The sample consists of 110,000 or so clones, about nine tenths of them appearing once. The sequence was collected from an adult who received the AZD1222 COVID-19 vaccine. The specimen comprised peripheral blood, sampled 28 days after the second AZD1222 dose.

CDR3 in DNA: TGTGCCAGCAGCTCAAGGGGACTGCCTGGGGATGAGCAGTTCTTC. Amino acid sequence: CASSSRGLPGDEQFF. The rearrangement joins TRBV5-4 to TRBJ2-1, with TRBD2 as a possible D gene (6 bases). CDR1 is SGHNT, CDR2 YYREEE, per germline (reference sequence). V dropped 3 bases and J dropped 8 bases, with 18 bases sitting between them. The CDR3 consists of 15 residues.